The present T cell receptor (beta chain) was sequenced within a study of cytomegalovirus exposure and HLA in healthy donors. Points from the study as a whole: Donors belonging to an Asian-associated ancestry cluster reportedly showed fewer N-insertions in productive TCRs than the roughly 670-donor mean, according to what a later analysis found. The classifier, whose performance was assessed in both the original and validation cohorts, reportedly diagnosed cytomegalovirus status with high specificity and sensitivity. Later analysis identified a missense DCLRE1C variant that was linked to TCR beta V- and J-gene trimming.

PCR was performed using 60 Vbeta and 13 Jbeta primers. Produced via immunoSEQ multiplex PCR; TCRdb's table is partial and in-frame only. Of around 200,000 clones in the sample, more than 65% are singletons; the top ten hold approximately 2.8%. With regard to this clone: Its antigen is not identified.

From germline, CDR1 is MDHEN and CDR2 SYDVKM. Trimming removed 3 bases at V and 8 bases at J, with 13 bases between. The CDR3 extends over 14 amino acids. This clonotype was sampled from a woman aged 30 to 39 in good health and CMV-seropositive. J is TRBJ1-4 and V is TRBV28; D may be TRBD1 (6 bases). Sequencing used PBMCs. This chain's CDR3 is CASSFLGAAEKLFF. In nucleotides, the CDR3 is TGTGCCAGCAGTTTCTTGGGGGCTGCGGAAAAACTGTTTTTT.